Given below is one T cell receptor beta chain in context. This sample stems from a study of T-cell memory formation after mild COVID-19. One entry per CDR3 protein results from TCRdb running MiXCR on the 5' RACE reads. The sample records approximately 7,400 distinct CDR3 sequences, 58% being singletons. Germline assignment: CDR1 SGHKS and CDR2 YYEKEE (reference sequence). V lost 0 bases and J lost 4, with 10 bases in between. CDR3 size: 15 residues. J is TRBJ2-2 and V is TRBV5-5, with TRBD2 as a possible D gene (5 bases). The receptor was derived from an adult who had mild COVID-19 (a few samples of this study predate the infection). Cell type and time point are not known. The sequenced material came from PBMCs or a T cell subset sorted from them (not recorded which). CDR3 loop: CASSLGGSVTGELFF. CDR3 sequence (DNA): TGTGCCAGCAGCTTGGGAGGGTCGGTCACCGGGGAGCTGTTTTTT. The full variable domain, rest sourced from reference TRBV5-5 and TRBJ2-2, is DAGVTQSPTHLIKTRGQQVTLRCSPISGHKSVSWYQQVLGQGPQFIFQYYEKEERGRGNFPDRFSARQFPNYSSELNVNALLLGDSALYLCASSLGGSVTGELFFGEGSRLTVL.